The sample holds a few counts of the clone carrying this TCR beta chain. Its antigen is not identified. The data are from a study of CD8+CD57+ T cells in acquired aplastic anemia. TCR beta VDJ and CDR3 were profiled, and genomic DNA was the template. TCRdb re-called the reads with MiXCR, one entry per CDR3 protein. In the table there are 400,000 to 500,000 distinct CDR3 sequences, 65% to 75% of which are singletons. This CDR3 comprises 15 residues. The V end lost 3 bases, the J end lost 5 bases, and 16 bases lay between the germline ends. Germline CDR1 DFQATT, CDR2 SNEGSKA (reference sequence). Study-wide results and limits: Patients and controls were found to share 25 to 35 CD8+ CDR3 sequences.

The TCR sequence derives from a human donor in good health, serving as a control. The material sequenced was sorted CD4+, CD8+, or CD8+CD57+ T cells (not recorded which) from PBMCs. The gene calls are TRBV20-1 and TRBJ1-4; TRBD1 might be the D (6 bases). The CDR3: CSASASGGLNEKLFF. CDR3 nucleotide sequence: TGCAGTGCTAGCGCTAGCGGGGGGCTCAATGAAAAACTGTTTTTT.